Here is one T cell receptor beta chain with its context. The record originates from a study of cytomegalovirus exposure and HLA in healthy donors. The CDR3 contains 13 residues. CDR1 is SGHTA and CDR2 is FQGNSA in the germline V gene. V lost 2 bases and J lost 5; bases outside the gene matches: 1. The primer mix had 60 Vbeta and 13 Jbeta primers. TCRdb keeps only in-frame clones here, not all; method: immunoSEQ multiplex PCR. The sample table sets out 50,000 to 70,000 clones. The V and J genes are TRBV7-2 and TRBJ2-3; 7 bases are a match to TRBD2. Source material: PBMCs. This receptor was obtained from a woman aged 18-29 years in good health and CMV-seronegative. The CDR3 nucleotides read TGTGCCAGCAGCTTAACGGGAGGAGATACGCAGTATTTT. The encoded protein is CASSLTGGDTQYF.